This TCR beta chain was identified in a study of cytomegalovirus exposure and HLA in healthy donors. Findings and limits, study-wide: Most TCR sequences were uncommon, yet certain public TCRs appeared in many donors.

The method was immunoSEQ multiplex PCR; TCRdb's version includes in-frame clones alone and lacks a portion of them. The data hold some 210,000 clones, with 75% to 90% observed a single time. This clone showed up just a few times. Its antigen is unidentified. The donors were members of the approximately 130-subject validation cohort (separate from the roughly 670-subject first cohort). The source is a woman between 18 and 30 years old in good health and CMV-seronegative. The sequenced material came from PBMCs.

CDR3 bases: TGTGCCAGCAGTACGTCTCTCGGGGGGGCGCGTGTCGGAGCTTTCTTT. Protein: CASSTSLGGARVGAFF. V gene TRBV6-6 combines with J gene TRBJ1-1, with D possibly matching TRBD1 (6 bases). The CDR3 covers 16 residues. Germline V lookup: CDR1 MNHNY, CDR2 SVGAGI (reference sequence). V lost 5 bases, J lost 10 bases, and 26 bases lay in between.